These 3 T cell receptor beta chains were sequenced from one sample in a study of metastatic and nonmetastatic thyroid tumors. Every patient was untreated before thyroid surgery. TCRdb re-called clones from the PCR reads using MiXCR. Of a few thousand clones listed, approximately 40% are singletons. Sequenced material: adjacent normal tissue. Source of these receptors: a female donor with papillary thyroid cancer or a benign thyroid nodule (not recorded which). Some clones in this sample may be carry-over from other donors' samples.

The chain employs TRBV11-1 and TRBJ2-1; 8 nucleotides align to TRBD2. CDR1 is SGHAT and CDR2 is FQDESV in the germline V gene (reference sequence). Trimming took 6 bases from V and 0 from J; bases not matched to a gene: 4. The CDR3 is made up of 15 amino acids. The CDR3: CASSRTSSSYNEQFF. The CDR3 DNA reads as TGTGCCAGCAGTCGGACTAGCTCCTCCTACAATGAGCAGTTCTTC.

The chain uses TRBV19 and TRBJ2-2, with 8 bases lining up with TRBD1. CDR1 is LNHDA and CDR2 is SQIVND in the germline V gene (reference sequence). The CDR3 is 14 amino acids. Trimming took 7 bases from V and 6 from J; bases not matched to a gene: 7. CDR3: CASNGLTGAGELFF. The CDR3 coding sequence is TGTGCCAGTAATGGATTGACAGGGGCCGGGGAGCTGTTTTTT.

This chain uses TRBV9 with TRBJ1-1; D is uncertain. Between the trimmed V and J ends, which lost 2 bases and 0 bases, there was a span of 11 bases. This CDR3 has 15 amino acids. The germline gives CDR1 SGDLS, CDR2 YYNGEE. DNA of the CDR3: TGTGCCAGCAGCGTCGAGGGAGGGATGAACACTGAAGCTTTCTTT. It codes for CASSVEGGMNTEAFF.